The T cell receptor beta chain under discussion was sequenced for a study of blood T cell repertoires in COVID-19. About the study: Sites in the United States, Italy and Spain provided acute and convalescent COVID-19 samples. Sources were T cells, B-cell-depleted T cells, or PBMCs; the material itself was cDNA or gDNA.

Authors' data handling: Estimates of nucleated cell counts were drawn from the amplification of reference gene primers. Libraries were prepared by immunoSEQ multiplex PCR; TCRdb keeps only in-frame clonotypes and omits some of them. The V and J calls and clone size were taken over from that table, and D and trimming were inferred from the DNA. The data hold around 370,000 clones, with under 95% observed a single time. This TCR came from a woman younger than 30 who had recovered from COVID-19. The sequencing input was peripheral blood.

For the CDR3, the DNA is TGTGCCAGCAGCTTAGGTTTTCGAGGGAGGGTCGGGCAAGAGACCCAGTACTTC. This gives the protein CASSLGFRGRVGQETQYF. V usage is TRBV11-2 and J usage is TRBJ2-5, with TRBD2 matching over 7 bases. Per germline, CDR1 SGHAT and CDR2 FQNNGV. The CDR3 loop spans 18 amino acids. Germline trimming cut 1 base from V and 2 bases from J; bases unmatched to any gene: 13.